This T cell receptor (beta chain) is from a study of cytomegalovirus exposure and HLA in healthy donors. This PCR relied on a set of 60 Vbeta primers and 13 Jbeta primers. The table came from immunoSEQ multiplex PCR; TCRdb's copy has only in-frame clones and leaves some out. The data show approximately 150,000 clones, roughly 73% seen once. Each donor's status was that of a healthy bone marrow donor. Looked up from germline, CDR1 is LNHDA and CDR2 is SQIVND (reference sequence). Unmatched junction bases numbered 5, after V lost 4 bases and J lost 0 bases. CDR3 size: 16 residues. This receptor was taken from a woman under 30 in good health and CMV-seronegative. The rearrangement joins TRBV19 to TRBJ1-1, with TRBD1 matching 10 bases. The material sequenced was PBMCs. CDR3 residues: CASSTRDRGMNTEAFF. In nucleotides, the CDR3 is TGTGCCAGTAGTACCCGGGACAGGGGAATGAACACTGAAGCTTTCTTT.